The present entry profiles one TCR beta chain with its context. This clone was seen a few times. Its antigen target is currently unknown. No much larger clone exists at a distance of one base, and base qualities are not known. Library preparation employed the immunoSEQ multiplex PCR assay. The multiplex PCR relied on a mix of 60 forward primers for TCR Vbeta segments and 13 reverse primers for TCR Jbeta segments. A multiplex PCR assay on genomic DNA amplified the CDR3 region of rearranged TCR beta genes. On the Illumina HiSeq System, the amplified TCR beta libraries were sequenced as 87-base-pair reads. The original methods were these. A later analysis tallied tens of millions of unique TCR beta chains across the approximately 670 repertoires, and approximately 9.9 million of those chains were shared by two or more donors. Raw reads were error-corrected and collapsed into unique sequences by a nearest-neighbor algorithm in which closely related sequences were merged to remove PCR and sequencing errors. CDR3 sequences were aligned to IMGT reference sequences to assign V, D and J gene segments. For a sequence to be retained, a match of at least six nucleotides was required to both a V gene segment and a J gene segment. Rearrangements were called productive when the CDR3 lacked stop codons and stayed in frame with V and J; all others were non-productive. Following IMGT convention, CDR3 was defined as the stretch from the second conserved V-encoded cysteine to the conserved J-encoded phenylalanine. The earlier analysis of about 620 of the donors excluded sequences that lacked an unambiguous match to a single V gene segment. In an earlier analysis of 587 of the donors, V segments were called functional above 56.7% productive rearrangements and were called segregating when the between-donor standard deviation exceeded 5%. A statistical classification framework was built to diagnose cytomegalovirus status from the catalog of TCR beta chain sequences. In a later analysis, V and J genes were assigned by comparing TCR nucleotide sequences against IMGT/GENE-DB human TR gene sequences. Using the TCRdist pipeline, a later analysis assigned CDR3 sequences along with most-parsimonious VDJ recombination scenarios. In a later analysis, each TCR beta chain was defined by its CDR3 amino acid sequence together with its V-gene family, and reads without a unique V-gene family were excluded. A later analysis removed over 500 highly shared, low-generation-probability nucleotide sequences to deal with suspected cross-contamination and a sequencing artifact. For each public chain, a later analysis derived a clonal expansion index from normalized ranks of inferred template counts within each repertoire. Generation probabilities in a later analysis came from a VDJ recombination model fitted to out-of-frame rearrangements, and those results were checked against IGoR. A later analysis scored TCR-TCR, TCR-HLA and TCR-CMV co-occurrence with hypergeometric tests, applying a repertoire-size bias correction to TCR pairs. To estimate false discovery rates, a later analysis permuted the HLA or CMV assignments 20 times. In a later analysis, co-occurring TCRs were grouped using DBSCAN, with TCRdist sequence similarity added in when clustering inside HLA-allele-positive subsets. Repertoires with fewer than 30,000 or more than 120,000 public chains were left out of co-occurrence clustering, as were five repertoires with anomalous nucleotide sharing. This is the immuneACCESS table as TCRdb keeps it, with only in-frame sequences that have V and J called. A part of the clones is gone; compared with another copy, unresolved V genes explain less than half, and the rest is unexplained. The V and J calls and clone size were taken over from that table, and D and trimming were inferred from the DNA. This sample lists 150,000 to 200,000 clones; approximately 75% were detected once. The top ten constitute around 2.1% of the sample.

The germline V gene (reference sequence) specifies GTSNPN as CDR1 and SVGIG as CDR2. Clipping removes 3 bases from V and 4 bases from J, with 8 as the unmatched junction base count. The CDR3, cysteine through phenylalanine, is 15 amino acids long. Only CDR3 DNA remains: 45 bases, in frame from the first base. These data originate in a study of cytomegalovirus exposure and HLA in healthy donors (dated by TCRdb to 2015 to 2018). Regarding the complete study: An earlier analysis of some 500 of the donors reported about 250 Gb of sequence data and about 100 million unique TCR beta sequences from roughly 200 million T cells. Because of strong linkage in the cohort, roughly five DR-DQ haplotypes were treated as single units for association and clustering. Of the roughly 420 genotyped donors, approximately 80% were placed in the genetic ancestry cluster associated with self-reported Caucasian donors. The later analysis used no new phenotypic data to find candidate immune exposures, relying instead on TCR beta sequences and their occurrence across donors. A separate validation cohort of roughly 130 different subjects was used in addition to the 666-subject first cohort. About 280 gigabases of sequencing data and 70 million to 100 million unique TCR sequences made up an early release that covered 500 to 700 HLA-typed donors. Alongside the repertoire data, information on donor age, sex, ethnicity and CMV serostatus was compiled. Among some 400 genotyped donors of the cohort, an average of approximately 230,000 unique TCR beta nucleotide sequences were sequenced per donor, around a sixth of them non-productive. In a later analysis, previously published TCR beta repertoires from 670 or so donors were re-analyzed and high-resolution HLA genotyping was added so that TCR occurrence patterns could be studied. The T cell repertoires of 666 subjects were profiled by immunosequencing and related to cytomegalovirus serostatus. Genome-wide SNP genotypes for about 60% of the 666 donors were used in a later genetic analysis, which treated that subset as a discovery cohort. In an earlier analysis of several hundred of the donors, high-throughput TCR beta sequencing was used to judge whether each TCR beta V gene segment behaved as functional or pseudogenic. All discovery cohort repertoires had been generated using a single sequencing platform. To predict cytomegalovirus infection status, the study brought together high-throughput TCR immunosequencing, statistical association of individual TCRs with disease status, and machine learning. Class I and class II HLA loci were covered by the typing at four-digit resolution. Typing coverage varied by locus: about 620-630 donors for A, B, C, DRB1 and DQB1; around 560 for DQA1; approximately 570 for DPA1; under 490 for DPB1. The study aimed to test whether signatures of past pathogen exposure could be identified by cataloging public T cell receptors. Overall study results and their limits: In an earlier analysis of some 550 of the donors, most TCR beta V segments were observed in productive rearrangements about 87% or about 30% of the time, broadly matching IMGT annotations. The authors suggested that the approach could potentially be generalized to other disease states and immunological phenotypes. A few of the identified cytomegalovirus-associated TCR beta chains were confirmed in vitro to be specific for cytomegalovirus antigens. In the study, 150 to 200 TCR beta chains were listed as associated with cytomegalovirus. A later analysis reported that several top co-occurrence clusters appeared linked to parvovirus B19, influenza, CMV and Epstein-Barr virus. While some public TCRs were present in many individuals, most TCR sequences turned up only very rarely across donors. Because the 87-base-pair reads could not distinguish some IMGT-functional V segments, including TRBV6-2 and TRBV6-3, those segments were excluded. In a later analysis, the rate of TCR association differed among HLA loci, with DRB1 alleles having the most associated TCRs and HLA-C alleles having the fewest. CMV serostatus was the only immune exposure information available for the cohort. In both the original and validation cohorts, the classifier was reported to diagnose cytomegalovirus status with high specificity and sensitivity. According to a later genetic analysis, donors in an Asian-associated ancestry cluster had fewer N-insertions in productive TCRs than the approximately 670-donor mean. Correlated functional status among segregating V segments might reflect linkage disequilibrium, but an unknown experimental factor could not be ruled out. A later analysis found that most CMV-associated TCR beta chains appeared HLA-restricted, with HLA associations seemingly driven largely by CMV exposure. Because counts were too low, about 17 rarely observed V segments, including chromosome 9 orphons, were excluded from the earlier analysis of about 500 of the donors. Assigning TCR associations to individual alleles was difficult when HLA alleles, especially DR and DQ, strongly co-occurred. Roughly uniform sequencing depth across donors was assumed in presence/absence analyses, although this assumption may not hold. V-gene and J-gene trimming of TCR beta chains was associated with a missense DCLRE1C variant in a later genetic analysis, and the association was replicated in an independent cohort. Compared with equally common non-associated chains, HLA-associated TCR beta chains in a later analysis were more clonally expanded and had lower generation probabilities. A further reported finding was that TCR beta sequences accurately predicted the HLA-A and HLA-B alleles for most subjects in the first cohort. HLA typing was unavailable for some donors at each locus, so association tests used only the typed subset. At a false discovery rate of 0.05, a later analysis linked about 17,000 TCR beta sequences to specific HLA alleles. A cluster of highly shared sequence variants was judged likely to represent a technical artifact of the sequencing pipeline. The cohort was sequenced for TCR beta chains only, and without alpha or paired-chain data the features that could be detected were limited.

The cohort was made up of 666 healthy bone marrow donors. Cohort members were all nominally healthy when sampled, although unrecorded immune exposures were likely present. The donor was CMV seropositive and was included in the group of 250 to 350 seropositive cohort members. A peripheral blood sample was provided by each donor, and peripheral blood mononuclear cells were used for TCR beta sequencing. The Qiagen DNeasy Blood Extraction Kit was used to extract genomic DNA from the blood cell samples. Sequencing input: PBMCs. The TCR was taken from a man aged 50 to 60 in good health and CMV-seropositive. The chain uses TRBV30 and TRBJ2-2; 7 junctional bases match TRBD2. The sequenced DNA is TGTGCCTGGAGAGTGGGGGGGAGGGTCACCGGGGAGCTGTTTTTT. Translation gives CAWRVGGRVTGELFF.